This T cell receptor (beta chain) emerged from a study of cytomegalovirus exposure and HLA in healthy donors (dated by TCRdb to 2016 to 2017). For the study in its entirety: An earlier analysis of about 560 of the donors reported 276 Gb of sequence data and 100 million to 120 million unique TCR beta sequences obtained from about 179 million T cells. On average, around 240,000 unique TCR beta nucleotide sequences were sequenced per donor among about 400 genotyped donors of the cohort, with 15% to 20% of those sequences being non-productive. An earlier analysis of fewer than 750 of the donors used high-throughput TCR beta sequencing to judge whether each TCR beta V gene segment behaved as functional or pseudogenic. A handful of DR-DQ haplotypes were handled as single units for association and clustering because linkage in the cohort was strong. The T cell repertoires of 666 subjects were profiled by immunosequencing and related to cytomegalovirus serostatus. All discovery cohort repertoires had been generated using a single sequencing platform. To study patterns of TCR occurrence, a later analysis re-analyzed previously published TCR beta repertoires from 600 to 750 donors and added high-resolution HLA genotyping. A separate validation cohort of over 95 different subjects was used in addition to the approximately 700-subject first cohort. Donor age, sex, ethnicity and CMV serostatus were collected together with the repertoire data. Of the roughly 410 genotyped donors, less than 85% were placed in the genetic ancestry cluster associated with self-reported Caucasian donors. In the later analysis, no new phenotypic data were used to find candidate immune exposures; instead, reliance was placed on TCR beta sequences and their occurrence across donors. A later genetic analysis took genome-wide SNP genotypes for about three fifths of the 666 donors and used that subset as a discovery cohort. Class I and class II HLA loci were covered by the typing at four-digit resolution. The study combined high-throughput TCR immunosequencing, statistical association of individual TCRs with disease status, and machine learning to predict cytomegalovirus infection status. The study was designed to test whether signatures of past pathogen exposure could be identified by cataloging public T cell receptors. An early release covering roughly 640 HLA-typed donors comprised roughly 300 gigabases of sequencing data and tens of millions of unique TCR sequences. Typing coverage varied by locus: roughly 620-630 donors for A, B, C, DRB1 and DQB1; roughly 560 for DQA1; about 600 for DPA1; 450 to 480 for DPB1.

This clone was observed a few times. What antigen it recognizes has not been identified. No base qualities exist here, and no much larger clone lies one base off it. The cohort comprised around 700 healthy bone marrow donors. Cohort members were all nominally healthy when sampled, although unrecorded immune exposures were likely present. The donor was CMV seropositive and belonged to the group of 250 to 300 seropositive cohort members. Each donor provided a peripheral blood sample, and peripheral blood mononuclear cells were used for TCR beta sequencing. Genomic DNA was extracted from the blood cell samples with the Qiagen DNeasy Blood Extraction Kit. CDR1 and CDR2, looked up from the germline V gene, are SGHDN and FVKESK. Its CDR3 holds 16 amino acids, cysteine through phenylalanine. CDR3 DNA only is kept here, 48 bases in frame from base 1. The V end loses 1 base and the J end loses 4 bases, and a stretch of 17 bases separates them.

Broad study findings and their caveats: According to a later analysis, parvovirus B19, influenza, CMV and Epstein-Barr virus appeared linked to several top co-occurrence clusters. A few of the identified cytomegalovirus-associated TCR beta chains were confirmed in vitro to be specific for cytomegalovirus antigens. In a later analysis, the rate of TCR association differed among HLA loci, with DRB1 alleles having the most associated TCRs and HLA-C alleles having the fewest. A group of highly shared sequence variants was considered likely to be a technical artifact of the sequencing pipeline. Because counts were too low, seventeen rarely observed V segments, including chromosome 9 orphons, were left out of the earlier analysis of approximately 500 of the donors. Correlated functional status among segregating V segments might reflect linkage disequilibrium, but an unknown experimental factor could not be ruled out. HLA typing was unavailable for some donors at each locus, so association tests used only the typed subset. The cohort was sequenced for TCR beta chains only, and without alpha or paired-chain data the features that could be detected were limited. In a later analysis, HLA-associated TCR beta chains showed more clonal expansion and lower generation probabilities than non-associated chains that were equally common. The classifier was reported to diagnose cytomegalovirus status with high specificity and sensitivity in both the original and validation cohorts. When HLA alleles, especially DR and DQ, strongly co-occurred, attributing TCR associations to individual alleles was difficult. The study listed 164 TCR beta chains as associated with cytomegalovirus. While some public TCRs were present in many individuals, most TCR sequences turned up only very rarely across donors. A further reported finding was that TCR beta sequences accurately predicted the HLA-A and HLA-B alleles for most subjects in the first cohort. According to the authors, the approach could potentially be generalized to other disease states and immunological phenotypes. An earlier analysis of approximately 600 of the donors showed that most TCR beta V segments appeared in productive rearrangements either about 90% or about 30% of the time, which broadly matched IMGT annotations. Because the 87-base-pair reads could not distinguish some IMGT-functional V segments, including TRBV6-2 and TRBV6-3, those segments were excluded. A later genetic analysis associated a missense DCLRE1C variant with V-gene and J-gene trimming of TCR beta chains, and an independent cohort replicated the association. In a later analysis, most CMV-associated TCR beta chains were found to appear HLA-restricted, with HLA associations seemingly driven largely by CMV exposure. A later genetic analysis reported fewer N-insertions in productive TCRs among donors in an Asian-associated ancestry cluster than the approximately 700-donor mean. CMV serostatus was the only immune exposure information available for the cohort. Presence/absence analyses assumed roughly uniform sequencing depth across donors, an assumption that may not hold. At a false discovery rate of 0.05, a later analysis linked fewer than 20,000 TCR beta sequences to specific HLA alleles.

Library preparation used the immunoSEQ multiplex PCR assay. For the multiplex PCR, a mixture combining 60 forward primers for TCR Vbeta segments and 13 reverse primers for TCR Jbeta segments was used. The CDR3 region of rearranged TCR beta genes was amplified from genomic DNA by a multiplex PCR assay. The amplified TCR beta libraries were sequenced on the Illumina HiSeq System as 87-base-pair reads. The source study handled its data this way. A later analysis tallied roughly 76 million unique TCR beta chains across the 600 to 700 repertoires, and some 12 million of those chains were shared by two or more donors. A nearest-neighbor algorithm error-corrected the raw reads and collapsed the reads into unique sequences, merging closely related sequences to remove PCR and sequencing errors. V, D and J gene segments were assigned by aligning CDR3 sequences to IMGT reference sequences. For a sequence to be retained, a match of at least six nucleotides was required to both a V gene segment and a J gene segment. A rearrangement counted as productive if the CDR3 had no stop codons and remained in frame with V and J, and every other rearrangement counted as non-productive. CDR3 was defined according to IMGT convention as the region running from the second conserved V-encoded cysteine to the conserved J-encoded phenylalanine. Sequences without an unambiguous match to a single V gene segment were excluded from the earlier analysis of approximately 600 of the donors. In an earlier analysis of approximately 590 of the donors, V segments were called functional above 56.7% productive rearrangements and were called segregating when the between-donor standard deviation exceeded 5%. A statistical classification framework was built for diagnosing cytomegalovirus status from the catalog of TCR beta chain sequences. V and J gene assignment, in a later analysis, came from comparing TCR nucleotide sequences with IMGT/GENE-DB human TR gene sequences. Using the TCRdist pipeline, a later analysis assigned CDR3 sequences along with most-parsimonious VDJ recombination scenarios. In a later analysis, each TCR beta chain was defined by its CDR3 amino acid sequence together with its V-gene family, and reads without a unique V-gene family were excluded. A later analysis removed 500 to 650 highly shared, low-generation-probability nucleotide sequences to deal with suspected cross-contamination and a sequencing artifact. For each public chain, a later analysis derived a clonal expansion index from normalized ranks of inferred template counts within each repertoire. A later analysis computed generation probabilities with a VDJ recombination model fitted to out-of-frame rearrangements, and checked the results against IGoR. Hypergeometric tests were used in a later analysis to score TCR-TCR, TCR-HLA and TCR-CMV co-occurrence, with a repertoire-size bias correction applied to the TCR pairs. A later analysis estimated false discovery rates by permuting HLA or CMV assignments 20 times. A later analysis grouped co-occurring TCRs with DBSCAN, adding TCRdist sequence similarity when clustering within HLA-allele-positive subsets. Repertoires with fewer than 30,000 or more than 120,000 public chains, plus five repertoires with anomalous nucleotide sharing, were excluded from co-occurrence clustering. TCRdb took over this immuneACCESS table, retaining in-frame rearrangements with V and J assigned. Such tables are incomplete; in checked studies, under half of the missing clones stem from an unresolved V gene, and the remainder is unexplained. V and J calls and clone size are those listed in that table; D and trimming were worked out from the DNA. The sample has about 110,000 clones on record, 70% of them singletons. The top ten clonotypes cover roughly 8.4% of the sample.

This TCR was recovered from a man aged 30-40 years in good health and CMV-seropositive. The specimen sequenced was PBMCs. The receptor chain draws on TRBV14 and TRBJ2-7; TRBD2 could be the D gene, as 6 bases match. At the DNA level, the sequence is TGTGCCAGCAGCCAAGGCCTAGGAGGGGCCGGGTACGAGCAGTACTTC. Translated, it reads CASSQGLGGAGYEQYF.